This TCR beta chain was identified during a study of technical replicates of blood from a handful of donors. CDR3 size: 16 residues. V was shortened by 3 bases and J by 0 bases, with 11 bases between the two germline ends. Germline V CDR1 and CDR2: ENHRY, SYGVKD. Produced via immunoSEQ multiplex PCR; TCRdb's table is partial and in-frame only. The sample carries roughly 90,000 clones, just under 95% recorded once. The TCR sequence derives from a human donor in good health. The chain recombines TRBV10-3 with TRBJ2-2, with D tentatively TRBD1 (6 bases). The sequencing sample was made of T cells isolated from PBMCs. The CDR3 loop is CAISDDRIPNTGELFF. CDR3 nucleotide sequence: TGTGCCATCAGTGACGACAGGATTCCGAACACCGGGGAGCTGTTTTTT.